The 14 T cell receptor beta chains below come from one sample, sequenced in a study of human T cells and chemical hapten exposure. Time point meaning: patch test 3, about 24 weeks after DPC sensitization. Treatment meaning: therapeutic diphenylcyclopropenone sensitization with weekly scalp DPC. The starting material, unfractionated whole blood, was used for total RNA extraction. From the RACE reads, TCRdb called clonotypes with MiXCR, one entry per CDR3 protein. The repertoire holds 35,000 to 45,000 distinct CDR3 sequences, with approximately 11% as singletons. The sequencing used whole blood, collected in connection with sensitization to the hapten diphenylcyclopropenone (DPC). Every receptor here comes from a woman in her thirties or forties with alopecia areata. Some clones in this sample may be carry-over from other donors' samples.

This clonotype was seen ten or more times. This chain uses TRBV24-1 with TRBJ2-6; the match to TRBD1 covers 12 bases. V lost 4 bases and J lost 2; bases outside the gene matches: 5. Germline CDR1 and CDR2: KGHDR and SFDVKD. The CDR3 spans 18 residues. The CDR3 DNA follows: TGTGCCACCAGTGAGAGGGACAGGGGGCAGGCTGGGGCCAACGTCCTGACTTTC. The encoded protein is CATSERDRGQAGANVLTF.

J is TRBJ1-5 and V is TRBV20-1; the D is unclear. The CDR3 has 12 residues. V lost 0 bases and J 3 bases, leaving 3 bases between the germline ends. Germline V lookup: CDR1 DFQATT, CDR2 SNEGSKA (reference sequence). CDR3 in amino acids: CSARDINQPQHF. The CDR3 bases are TGCAGTGCTAGAGATATCAATCAGCCCCAGCATTTT.

In its sample, this clonotype was seen many times. V and J are TRBV5-1 and TRBJ2-7; D tentatively fits TRBD1 or TRBD2 (5 bases each). The CDR3 loop spans 15 amino acids. CDR1 and CDR2 from the germline V gene are SGHRS and YFSETQ. The V gene lost 4 bases and the J gene lost 0 bases, with 14 bases spanning the gap. CDR3 bases: TGCGCCAGCAGCCTAGGGGACCGAAGCTCCTACGAGCAGTACTTC. Translation: CASSLGDRSSYEQYF.

The gene calls are TRBV28 and TRBJ2-7, with 9 nucleotides matching TRBD1. The CDR3 is made up of 13 amino acids. The germline gives CDR1 MDHEN, CDR2 SYDVKM. With V trimmed by 6 bases and J by 2 bases, 2 bases remained unmatched. The CDR3: CASSRQGAYEQYF. Written as DNA, the CDR3 is TGTGCCAGCAGCCGACAGGGGGCCTACGAGCAGTACTTC.

The rearrangement links TRBV12-3 or TRBV12-4 to TRBJ2-3, with D tentatively TRBD1 or TRBD2 (5 bases each). V lost 4 bases to trimming and J lost 5 bases, with 19 bases between them. The CDR3 spans 16 residues. CDR3 residues: CASSSPPGRRIDTQYF. The DNA for the CDR3 is TGTGCCAGCAGTTCTCCCCCGGGACGGCGGATAGATACGCAGTATTTT.

This clonotype has at least ten counts. This chain connects TRBV5-6 to TRBJ1-6; D gene unclear. The germline V gene has CDR1 SGHDT and CDR2 YYEEEE. Trimming stripped 1 base from V and 4 bases from J, with 9 bases between. The CDR3 has 15 residues. The CDR3 nucleotides are TGTGCCAGCAGCTTGAGTCCTGGATATAATTCACCCCTCCACTTT. It codes for CASSLSPGYNSPLHF.

The rearrangement links TRBV28 to TRBJ2-7; D unresolved. There are 10 residues in the CDR3. V was trimmed by 10 bases and J by 7 bases, leaving 11 bases between them. Germline-derived CDR1 and CDR2 are MDHEN and SYDVKM. CDR3 DNA: TGTGCCATCGGTCTCTGGGAGCAGTACTTC. Translated, it gives CAIGLWEQYF.

V is TRBV5-1 and J is TRBJ2-1; 9 bases align to TRBD2. This CDR3 has 16 amino acids. The V segment lost 4 bases and the J segment 2 bases; nucleotides outside the gene matches: 7. Germline assignment: CDR1 SGHRS and CDR2 YFSETQ. The CDR3, as DNA: TGCGCCAGCAGCCTTAGTAGCGGGAGAGCCTACAATGAGCAGTTCTTC. This codes for CASSLSSGRAYNEQFF.

This clonotype was recorded at least ten times. The gene calls are TRBV18 and TRBJ2-5; TRBD1 agrees at 10 bases. J gave up 5 bases and V 1 base, and 7 bases lay outside the gene matches. There are 16 residues in the CDR3. From germline, CDR1 is KGHSH and CDR2 LQKENI. The CDR3 is CASSPRQGATGETQYF. CDR3 DNA sequence: TGTGCCAGCTCACCACGACAGGGGGCGACGGGTGAGACCCAGTACTTC.

J is TRBJ2-3 and V is TRBV5-1, with a tentative D call TRBD2 (6 bases). V dropped 5 bases and J dropped 0 bases, with 10 bases sitting between them. This CDR3 comprises 14 residues. CDR1 and CDR2 from the germline V gene are SGHRS and YFSETQ. CDR3 in amino acids: CASSLGTSTDTQYF. CDR3 bases: TGCGCCAGCAGTCTCGGGACTAGCACAGATACGCAGTATTTT. Full variable domain (missing parts from reference TRBV5-1 and TRBJ2-3): KAGVTQTPRYLIKTRGQQVTLSCSPISGHRSVSWYQQTPGQGLQFLFEYFSETQRNKGNFPGRFSGRQFSNSRSEMNVSTLELGDSALYLCASSLGTSTDTQYFGPGTRLTVL.

V and J are TRBV3-1 and TRBJ2-1, with D perhaps TRBD2 (6 bases). This CDR3 is 15 amino acids long. CDR1 and CDR2 (germline): LGHDT, YNNKEL (reference sequence). Trimming removed 5 bases at V and 3 bases at J, with 14 bases between. CDR3 DNA: TGTGCCAGCAGCAGGGGACTGTCGGACTACAATGAGCAGTTCTTC. Its protein product is CASSRGLSDYNEQFF.

This clonotype was recorded many times. Here the CDR3 DNA reads TGTGCCAGCAGCTTAGTATCTTACAGGGTTTCGGAGCAGTTCTTC. It encodes CASSLVSYRVSEQFF. J is TRBJ2-1 and V is TRBV11-2; possibly TRBD1 for D (6 bases). Germline-derived CDR1 and CDR2 are SGHAT and FQNNGV. The CDR3 is 15 residues long. The V end lost 1 base, the J end lost 10 bases, and 17 bases lay between the germline ends.

J is TRBJ2-7 and V is TRBV5-1, with 12 bases aligning to TRBD2. CDR3 length: 15 residues. J lost 5 bases, V lost 0 bases, and 3 bases had no gene match. The germline V gene has CDR1 SGHRS and CDR2 YFSETQ. CDR3: CASSLAASGRDEQYF. The CDR3 coding sequence is TGCGCCAGCAGCTTGGCGGCTAGCGGGAGGGACGAGCAGTACTTC.

This clonotype was detected a few times. The chain uses TRBV28 and TRBJ1-1, with D unresolved. This CDR3 spans 11 amino acids. Trimming stripped 9 bases from V and 2 bases from J, with 7 bases between. Germline CDR1 MDHEN, CDR2 SYDVKM. CDR3 in DNA: TGTGCCAGTACTAGTAACACTGAAGCTTTCTTT. Protein: CASTSNTEAFF. The full variable domain, rest sourced from reference TRBV28 and TRBJ1-1, is DVKVTQSSRYLVKRTGEKVFLECVQDMDHENMFWYRQDPGLGLRLIYFSYDVKMKEKGDIPEGYSVSREKKERFSLILESASTNQTSMYLCASTSNTEAFFGQGTRLTVV.